The 18 T cell receptor beta chains below come from one sample, sequenced in a study of beta chain features in type 1 diabetes. All of the isolated RNA was reverse transcribed, so expressed TCRB transcripts were sequenced. Profiled with immunoSEQ multiplex PCR; TCRdb holds only in-frame clones, not every one. The repertoire holds tens of thousands of clones, with just over 50% as singletons. Material: Tregs from blood. The source is a woman in her late teens or twenties in good health.

CDR3 loop: CASRLGLAGLYEQYF. CDR3 bases: TGTGCCAGCAGGTTAGGACTAGCGGGTCTCTACGAGCAGTACTTC. The chain recombines TRBV2 with TRBJ2-5, with 11 bases fitting TRBD2. The assigned J gene may be wrong: the sequence end matches TRBJ2-7 better. The CDR3 runs 15 residues. Germline V CDR1 and CDR2: SNHLY, FYNNEI.

This clone came up a few times. The J gene is TRBJ1-1, the V gene TRBV7-3; no reliable D call. The germline V gene encodes CDR1 SGHTA and CDR2 FQGTGA. This CDR3 has 13 amino acids. V was clipped by 3 bases and J by 4 bases, with 9 bases between them. CDR3 region: CASSFSQSTEAFF. The CDR3 region has the DNA TGTGCCAGCAGCTTTTCACAGAGCACTGAAGCTTTCTTT.

This clone was picked up a small number of times. The genes are TRBV7-2 and TRBJ1-2, with 8 bases fitting TRBD1. The germline CDR1 and CDR2 sequences are SGHTA and FQGNSA. V lost 5 bases to trimming and J lost 0 bases; unmatched junction nucleotides: 8. The CDR3 runs 16 residues. CDR3 protein: CASSPGQGLPNYGYTF. The CDR3 coding sequence is TGTGCCAGCAGCCCTGGACAGGGCCTGCCTAACTATGGCTACACCTTC.

The CDR3 nucleotides are TGTGCCAGCTCACCGATACCGACAACAGGGGGCTCTGGAAACACCATATATTTT. It codes for CASSPIPTTGGSGNTIYF. V gene TRBV18 combines with J gene TRBJ1-3; 8 bases match TRBD1. With 3 bases clipped from V and 0 bases from J, the junction kept 10 bases outside the gene matches. CDR3 length: 18 amino acids. Germline-derived CDR1 and CDR2 are KGHSH and LQKENI.

This chain uses TRBV5-4 with TRBJ1-4; 7 positions agree with TRBD1. CDR3 length equals 13 residues. The germline V gene encodes CDR1 SGHNT and CDR2 YYREEE (reference sequence). The ends lost 4 bases at V and 7 bases at J; junction bases unmatched: 4. In nucleotides, the CDR3 is TGTGCCAGCAGCGGTTGGGACAGTGAAAAACTGTTTTTT. Its translation is CASSGWDSEKLFF.

The rearrangement uses TRBV18 and TRBJ1-5; the D gene is possibly TRBD1 (6 bases). Germline V CDR1 and CDR2: KGHSH, LQKENI. The length of the CDR3 is 15 residues. With 5 bases removed from V and 6 bases from J, the gap between germline ends came to 17 bases. CDR3 sequence reads: CASSLPGGRGQPQHF. The CDR3 nucleotides are TGTGCCAGCTCATTACCTGGGGGCAGAGGTCAGCCCCAGCATTTT.

This clone was found a few times. The chain employs TRBV28 and TRBJ1-5; 10 nucleotides line up with TRBD1. Germline CDR1 reads MDHEN; CDR2 reads SYDVKM. The CDR3 sequence is 15 residues long. The ends lost 7 bases at V and 4 bases at J; junction bases unmatched: 7. As DNA, the CDR3 is TGTGCCAGCACCCCTTGGGACAGGGGAAATCAGCCCCAGCATTTT. Its translation is CASTPWDRGNQPQHF.

CDR3 amino acids: CASSFRGNNQPQHF. The CDR3 DNA follows: TGTGCCAGCAGCTTCCGGGGTAACAATCAGCCCCAGCATTTT. The chain recombines TRBV7-8 with TRBJ1-5; D is unresolved. This CDR3 has 14 amino acids. Germline values: CDR1 SGHVS, CDR2 FQNEAQ. With 3 bases removed from V and 3 bases from J, the gap between germline ends came to 9 bases.

This sequence joins TRBV28 and TRBJ2-7, with 9 bases that match TRBD1. The CDR3 consists of 17 residues. Trimming cost V 4 bases and J 5 bases; bases outside gene matches: 15. In germline, CDR1 is MDHEN, CDR2 SYDVKM. The CDR3 region has the DNA TGTGCCAGCAGTTGGAGTAACCGGGACAGGGTAAGGAACGAGCAGTACTTC. This gives the protein CASSWSNRDRVRNEQYF.

This clone was counted a few times. The CDR3 region is CSVVPTPGQGRPETQYF. CDR3 in DNA: TGCAGCGTTGTCCCCACACCCGGACAGGGGCGGCCAGAGACCCAGTACTTC. The V call is TRBV29-1, the J call TRBJ2-5, with TRBD1 matching 9 bases. Germline V gene lookup returns CDR1 SQVTM and CDR2 ANQGSEA. J lost 4 bases, V lost 4 bases, and 16 bases had no gene match. The CDR3 totals 17 residues.

The genes are TRBV6-1 and TRBJ2-5; D might be TRBD2 (6 bases). Per the germline V gene, CDR1 is MNHNS and CDR2 is SASEGT. The CDR3 totals 13 residues. V was shortened by 11 bases and J by 7 bases, with 20 bases between the two germline ends. The CDR3, as DNA: TGTGCCGGGACGACCCTCCTCGGGGGGACCCAGTACTTC. It translates to CAGTTLLGGTQYF.

The chain recombines TRBV30 with TRBJ2-3, with D maybe TRBD2 (5 bases). Trimming stripped 1 base from V and 6 bases from J, with 11 bases between. This CDR3 comprises 13 residues. Germline V gene sequence: CDR1 GTSNPN, CDR2 SVGIG (reference sequence). The CDR3 DNA is TGTGCCTGGAGTGACTCCCGGAGGGATACGCAGTATTTT. Translating it yields CAWSDSRRDTQYF.

In its sample, this clone ranks as medium-sized (0.01 to 0.1%). The rearrangement uses TRBV28 and TRBJ1-5; D is ambiguous. This CDR3 is 15 amino acids long. V lost 4 bases, J lost 2 bases, and 12 bases lay in between. In germline, CDR1 is MDHEN, CDR2 SYDVKM. CDR3 loop: CASSSYGFRNQPQHF. In nucleotides, the CDR3 is TGTGCCAGCAGTTCCTACGGGTTCCGCAATCAGCCCCAGCATTTT.

V and J are TRBV5-1 and TRBJ2-1, with 9 bases fitting TRBD2. Germline V CDR1 and CDR2: SGHRS, YFSETQ. The J segment lost 9 bases and the V segment lost 4 bases, leaving 11 bases of the junction unmatched. This CDR3 contains 15 residues. The CDR3 spells CASSQGTSMSGEQFF. In DNA form, the CDR3 reads TGCGCCAGCAGCCAAGGGACTAGCATGTCGGGTGAGCAGTTCTTC.

This clone ranks as medium-sized (0.01 to 0.1%). The chain uses TRBV9 and TRBJ2-5; 7 positions agree with TRBD1. Looked up from germline, CDR1 is SGDLS and CDR2 is YYNGEE. The CDR3 loop spans 12 amino acids. V was clipped by 7 bases and J by 7 bases; unmatched bases: 7. The CDR3 sequence is CASGRTGGTQYF. CDR3 DNA sequence: TGTGCCAGCGGCCGGACAGGCGGGACCCAGTACTTC. The entire variable domain, with the rest obtained from reference TRBV9 and TRBJ2-5, is as follows: DSGVTQTPKHLITATGQRVTLRCSPRSGDLSVYWYQQSLDQGLQFLIQYYNGEERAKGNILERFSAQQFPDLHSELNLSSLELGDSALYFCASGRTGGTQYFGPGTRLLVL.

This chain connects TRBV28 to TRBJ2-7; D perhaps matches TRBD1 (6 bases). Germline CDR1 MDHEN, CDR2 SYDVKM. CDR3 length: 15 amino acids. V gave up 6 bases and J gave up 7 bases, with 22 bases separating them. CDR3 region: CASRPRGQSRWEQYF. Written as DNA, the CDR3 is TGTGCCAGCAGACCCCGCGGACAGTCTCGATGGGAGCAGTACTTC.

This clone has a handful of counts. J is TRBJ1-1 and V is TRBV7-9; TRBD1 agrees at 7 bases. CDR1 and CDR2 from the germline V gene are SEHNR and FQNEAQ (reference sequence). This CDR3 spans 17 amino acids. The V and J ends lost 1 base and 0 bases, in that order; junction bases with no gene match: 8. The CDR3 region has the DNA TGTGCCAGCAGCTTAGAGAGGGACAGCTCTATGAACACTGAAGCTTTCTTT. This gives the protein CASSLERDSSMNTEAFF.

This clone appeared a few times. V is TRBV7-9 and J is TRBJ1-1, with D maybe TRBD1 (5 bases). Between the trimmed V and J ends, which lost 6 bases and 1 base, there was a span of 12 bases. Germline V gene data show CDR1 as SEHNR and CDR2 as FQNEAQ (reference sequence). The CDR3 consists of 14 residues. In DNA, the CDR3 is TGTGCCAGCAGGGATCCGACAGCGAACACTGAAGCTTTCTTT. Translation gives CASRDPTANTEAFF.